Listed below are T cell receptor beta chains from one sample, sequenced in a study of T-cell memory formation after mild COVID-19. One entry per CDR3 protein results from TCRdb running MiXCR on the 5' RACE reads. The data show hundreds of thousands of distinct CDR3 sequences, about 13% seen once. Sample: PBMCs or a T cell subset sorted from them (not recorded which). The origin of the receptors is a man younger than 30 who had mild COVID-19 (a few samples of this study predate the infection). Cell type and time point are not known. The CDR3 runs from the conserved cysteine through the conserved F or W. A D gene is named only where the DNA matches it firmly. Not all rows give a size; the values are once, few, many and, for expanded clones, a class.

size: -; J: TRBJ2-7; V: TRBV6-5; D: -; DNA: TGTGCCAGCAGTTACTCATTGTCAGGAAAATACGAGCAGTACTTC; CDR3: CASSYSLSGKYEQYF
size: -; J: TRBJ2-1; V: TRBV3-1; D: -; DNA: TGTGCCAGCAGCAGACCACTCAGGGACAATGAGCAGTTCTTC; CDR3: CASSRPLRDNEQFF
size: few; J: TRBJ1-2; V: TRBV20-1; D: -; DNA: TGCAGTGCTAGAGACGGTTACTCTAACTATGGCTACACCTTC; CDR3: CSARDGYSNYGYTF
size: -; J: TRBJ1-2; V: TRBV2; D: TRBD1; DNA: TGTGCCAGCAGCACTCAGGGGACAGGTCGGGGTGGCTACACCTTC; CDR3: CASSTQGTGRGGYTF
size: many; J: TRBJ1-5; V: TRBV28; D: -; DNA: TGTGCCAGCAGCAAGGCCCTAGGGAGCAATCAGCCCCAGCATTTT; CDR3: CASSKALGSNQPQHF
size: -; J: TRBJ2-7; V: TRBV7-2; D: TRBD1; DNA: TGTGCCAGCAGCTTCGGACAGGGCCAGTTATACGAGCAGTACTTC; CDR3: CASSFGQGQLYEQYF
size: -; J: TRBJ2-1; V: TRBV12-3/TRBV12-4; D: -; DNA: TGTGCCAGCACTACCTCCCTTGACGAAAATGAGCAGTTCTTC; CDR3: CASTTSLDENEQFF
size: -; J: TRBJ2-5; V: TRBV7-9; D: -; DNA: TGTGCCAGCAGCTTAGAGGGGGTGTTGTGGGGCCAAGAGACCCAGTACTTC; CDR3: CASSLEGVLWGQETQYF
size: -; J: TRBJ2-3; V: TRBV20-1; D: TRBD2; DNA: TGCAGTGGATTAAGCGGGGGGAGCACAGATACGCAGTATTTT; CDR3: CSGLSGGSTDTQYF
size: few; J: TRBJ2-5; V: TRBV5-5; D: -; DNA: TGTGCCAGCAGCCTGGGCCTGACGATCCCGGAGACCCAGTACTTC; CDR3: CASSLGLTIPETQYF
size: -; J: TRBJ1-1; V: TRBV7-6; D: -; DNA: TGTGCCAGCAGCCCGGGCCCGCTGGCCACTGAAGCTTTCTTT; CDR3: CASSPGPLATEAFF
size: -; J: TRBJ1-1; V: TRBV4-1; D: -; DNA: TGCGCCAGCAGCCAATCGGGAAGTCAGACTGAAGCTTTCTTT; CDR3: CASSQSGSQTEAFF
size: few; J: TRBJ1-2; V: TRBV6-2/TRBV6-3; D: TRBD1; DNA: TGTGCCAGCAGCCCCCTGTCCCGGGACAGACTTGGCTACACCTTC; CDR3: CASSPLSRDRLGYTF
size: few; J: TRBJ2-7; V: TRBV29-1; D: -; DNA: TGCAGCGTTGGGGGGGGCCACGAGCAGTACTTC; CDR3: CSVGGGHEQYF
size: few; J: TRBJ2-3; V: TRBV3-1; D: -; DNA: TGTGCCAGCAGCCCTCGGTCCAGCACAGATACGCAGTATTTT; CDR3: CASSPRSSTDTQYF
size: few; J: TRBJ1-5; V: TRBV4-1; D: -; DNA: TGCGCCAGCAGCCAAGATCCGAGGAAAAGATATAGCAATCAGCCCCAGCATTTT; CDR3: CASSQDPRKRYSNQPQHF
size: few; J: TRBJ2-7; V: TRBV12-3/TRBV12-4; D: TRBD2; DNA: TGTGCCAGCAGTTTTAGGCTAGCGGGGGGTTCGCCCTACGAGCAGTACTTC; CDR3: CASSFRLAGGSPYEQYF
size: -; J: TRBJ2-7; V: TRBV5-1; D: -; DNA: TGCGCCAGCAGCTCTACTAGGGCCTACGAGCAGTACTTC; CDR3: CASSSTRAYEQYF